This TCR beta chain was sequenced in a study of resident and recirculating memory T cells in vitiligo. The data were produced by immunoSEQ multiplex PCR, yet TCRdb's version contains in-frame clones alone and is incomplete. The table has 55,000 to 75,000 clones, roughly 90% seen once. Findings and caveats of the study: Non-conserved TCRs across sites and patients suggested distinct clones per lesion.

The CDR3 is 14 amino acids. With 5 bases removed from V and 6 bases from J, the gap between germline ends came to 17 bases. Germline CDR1 and CDR2: MNHEY and SVGAGI. Remarks on this clone: No antigen is known for it.

This receptor was taken from a male donor with vitiligo. V gene TRBV6-5 combines with J gene TRBJ2-7, with D possibly matching TRBD1 (5 bases). The sequenced material came from blood. The CDR3 loop is CASSNAGSLIEQYF. DNA of the CDR3: TGTGCCAGCAGTAACGCAGGGTCACTTATCGAGCAGTACTTC.